These 10 T cell receptor beta chains were sequenced from one sample in a study of T cell responses to AZD1222 COVID-19 vaccine. Profiled with immunoSEQ multiplex PCR; TCRdb holds only in-frame clones, not every one. The table lists around 100,000 clones, over 75% of them singletons. The material was peripheral blood, obtained on day 0 of MenACWY control vaccination. The source is an adult in good health.

The chain uses TRBV7-3 and TRBJ1-1; D gene unclear. V lost 2 bases and J lost 1, with 8 bases in between. The CDR3 extends over 14 amino acids. Germline V gene data show CDR1 as SGHTA and CDR2 as FQGTGA. CDR3 protein: CASSLSPGNTEAFF. Here the CDR3 DNA reads TGTGCCAGCAGCTTATCCCCTGGGAACACTGAAGCTTTCTTT. Supplemented by reference TRBV7-3 and TRBJ1-1, the full variable domain reads GAGVSQTPSNKVTEKGKYVELRCDPISGHTALYWYRQSLGQGPEFLIYFQGTGAADDSGLPNDRFFAVRPEGSVSTLKIQRTERGDSAVYLCASSLSPGNTEAFFGQGTRLTVV.

The chain links TRBV3-1 (or the pseudogene TRBV3-2) to TRBJ2-7; D not certain. Trimming removed 1 base from V and 3 bases from J, with 10 bases in between. Germline values: CDR1 LGHDT, CDR2 YNNKEL (reference sequence). CDR3 length: 14 residues. In DNA form, the CDR3 reads TGTGCCAGCAGCCAAGCGGGCGGAGACTACGAGCAGTACTTC. It specifies CASSQAGGDYEQYF.

V gene TRBV7-2 combines with J gene TRBJ2-5; 7 bases are shared with TRBD1. The junction had 7 bases not matched to a gene; V was cut back by 1 base and J by 5 bases. The CDR3 runs to 15 residues. Germline CDR1 reads SGHTA; CDR2 reads FQGNSA. In nucleotides, the CDR3 is TGTGCCAGCAGCTTAGAGGGGGCCGGTCGGGAGACCCAGTACTTC. Protein sequence: CASSLEGAGRETQYF.

The V and J genes are TRBV28 and TRBJ2-5, with TRBD2 identical over 8 bases. This CDR3 comprises 14 residues. Per germline, CDR1 MDHEN and CDR2 SYDVKM. Trimming at V came to 11 bases and at J to 0 bases, leaving 8 bases not matched to a gene. CDR3 sequence (DNA): TGTGCCGGCCTGGGCGGGAGGAACCAAGAGACCCAGTACTTC. It encodes CAGLGGRNQETQYF.

CDR3 in amino acids: CASSQEGLAGDKTQYF. CDR3 nucleotides: TGCGCCAGCAGCCAAGAAGGGTTAGCGGGAGACAAGACCCAGTACTTC. The rearrangement joins TRBV4-1 to TRBJ2-5, with 9 bases lining up with TRBD2. V lost 0 bases, J lost 6 bases, and 8 bases stayed unmatched. CDR3 size: 16 residues. Germline CDR1 reads MGHRA; CDR2 reads YSYEKL.

The chain recombines TRBV2 with TRBJ2-2; 8 bases are shared with TRBD2. The CDR3 has 13 residues. The junction had 6 bases not matched to a gene; V was cut back by 10 bases and J by 5 bases. The V gene's germline CDR1 is SNHLY and CDR2 FYNNEI. The DNA of the CDR3 is TGTGCCACGGGACTAGTTGGTACCGGGGAGCTGTTTTTT. It specifies CATGLVGTGELFF.

The chain has TRBV11-2 and TRBJ2-1; D remains unclear. The CDR3 contains 13 residues. Deletions cut 6 bases from V and 9 bases from J, with 15 bases between. The germline V gene encodes CDR1 SGHAT and CDR2 FQNNGV. The CDR3 sequence: CASSSLRRPEQFF. CDR3 sequence (DNA): TGTGCCAGCAGTTCTCTGCGGCGGCCTGAGCAGTTCTTC.

The chain is built from TRBV5-1 and TRBJ2-3; 8 bases match TRBD1. The CDR3 is 17 residues long. After removal of 4 bases from V and 3 bases from J, the junction contained 13 bases not matched to a gene. Germline V lookup: CDR1 SGHRS, CDR2 YFSETQ. This CDR3 is CASSPNQGAGGTDTQYF. The CDR3 DNA follows: TGCGCCAGCAGCCCCAATCAGGGGGCGGGCGGGACAGATACGCAGTATTTT.

The rearrangement joins TRBV5-4 to TRBJ2-1; D unclear. V lost 0 bases, J lost 5 bases, and 6 bases lay in between. Per germline, CDR1 SGHNT and CDR2 YYREEE (reference sequence). This CDR3 comprises 13 residues. The CDR3 reads CASSLVDNNEQFF. CDR3 bases: TGTGCCAGCAGCTTGGTCGATAACAATGAGCAGTTCTTC.

The CDR3 loop is CASSLAVGNTEAFF. The DNA of the CDR3 is TGCGCCAGCAGCTTGGCCGTGGGGAACACTGAAGCTTTCTTT. V and J are TRBV5-1 and TRBJ1-1, with D uncertain. The CDR3 spans 14 residues. V was pared by 0 bases and J by 1 base, with 7 bases between. Per germline, CDR1 SGHRS and CDR2 YFSETQ. Using reference TRBV5-1 and TRBJ1-1 for the parts outside the CDR3, the full variable domain is KAGVTQTPRYLIKTRGQQVTLSCSPISGHRSVSWYQQTPGQGLQFLFEYFSETQRNKGNFPGRFSGRQFSNSRSEMNVSTLELGDSALYLCASSLAVGNTEAFFGQGTRLTVV.